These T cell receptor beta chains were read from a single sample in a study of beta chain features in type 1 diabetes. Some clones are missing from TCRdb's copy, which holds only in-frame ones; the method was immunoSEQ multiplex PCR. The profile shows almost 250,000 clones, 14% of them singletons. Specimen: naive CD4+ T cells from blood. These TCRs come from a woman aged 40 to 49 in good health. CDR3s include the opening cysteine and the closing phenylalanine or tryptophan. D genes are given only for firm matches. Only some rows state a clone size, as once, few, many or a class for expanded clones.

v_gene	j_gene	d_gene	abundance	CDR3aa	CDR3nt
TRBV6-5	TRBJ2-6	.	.	CASSYLNSGANVLTF	TGTGCCAGCAGTTACTTAAACTCTGGGGCCAACGTCCTGACTTTC
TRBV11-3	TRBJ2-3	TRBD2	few	CASSPLAGASGDTQYF	TGTGCCAGCAGTCCATTAGCGGGGGCCTCTGGAGATACGCAGTATTTT
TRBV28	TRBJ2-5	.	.	CASSLGVPGTQYF	TGTGCCAGCAGTTTAGGTGTCCCGGGGACCCAGTACTTC
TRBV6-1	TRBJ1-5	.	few	CASSEFDRRSNQPQHF	TGTGCCAGCAGTGAATTCGACAGACGTAGCAATCAGCCCCAGCATTTT
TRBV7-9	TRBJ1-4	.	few	CASSKKGTLKLFF	TGTGCCAGCAGCAAAAAGGGGACATTAAAACTGTTTTTT
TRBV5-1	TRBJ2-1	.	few	CASSLDSSGEQFF	TGCGCCAGCAGCTTGGATTCTAGTGGTGAGCAGTTCTTC
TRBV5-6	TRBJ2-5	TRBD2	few	CASSLVASGVGYGTQYF	TGTGCCAGCAGCTTGGTGGCTAGCGGGGTAGGATATGGGACCCAGTACTTC
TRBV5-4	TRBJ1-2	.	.	CASSLDSGHYGYTF	TGTGCCAGCAGCTTGGACAGTGGGCACTATGGCTACACCTTC
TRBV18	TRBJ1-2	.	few	CASSPSTVDYGYTF	TGTGCCAGCTCACCAAGTACGGTCGACTATGGCTACACCTTC
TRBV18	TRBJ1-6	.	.	CASSPGRDSPLHF	TGTGCCAGCTCACCAGGGAGGGATTCACCCCTCCACTTT
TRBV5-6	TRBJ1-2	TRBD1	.	CASQIQGPRFGYTF	TGTGCCAGTCAGATACAGGGGCCACGCTTCGGCTACACCTTC
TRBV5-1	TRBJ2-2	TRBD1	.	CASSLEGQSTGELFF	TGCGCCAGCAGCTTGGAGGGACAGTCCACCGGGGAGCTGTTTTTT
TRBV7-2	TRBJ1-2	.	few	CASSLTETTYGYTF	TGTGCCAGCAGCTTAACAGAAACCACCTATGGCTACACCTTC
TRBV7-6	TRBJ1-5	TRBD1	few	CASSLAVSGQTQVWPQHF	TGTGCCAGCAGCTTAGCTGTCTCGGGACAGACACAGGTTTGGCCCCAGCATTTT
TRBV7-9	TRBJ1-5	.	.	CASSSFPGGDANQPQHF	TGTGCCAGCAGCTCATTCCCTGGGGGGGATGCCAATCAGCCCCAGCATTTT
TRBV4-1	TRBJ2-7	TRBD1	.	CASSQARDRVDASYEQYF	TGCGCCAGCAGCCAAGCCCGGGACAGGGTGGATGCAAGCTACGAGCAGTACTTC
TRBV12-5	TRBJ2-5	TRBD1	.	CASGLAGQGQETQYF	TGTGCTAGTGGTTTGGCCGGACAGGGCCAAGAGACCCAGTACTTC
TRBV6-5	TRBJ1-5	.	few	CASSSSGGHSNQPQHF	.
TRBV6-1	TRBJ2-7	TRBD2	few	CASIRTREGSYEQYF	TGTGCCAGCATTAGAACGAGGGAGGGGTCCTACGAGCAGTACTTC
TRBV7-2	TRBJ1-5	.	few	CASSLVGHPQPQHF	TGTGCCAGCAGCTTAGTCGGTCACCCTCAGCCCCAGCATTTT
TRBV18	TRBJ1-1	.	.	CASSPLPGNTEAFF	TGTGCCAGCTCACCACTCCCGGGGAACACTGAAGCTTTCTTT
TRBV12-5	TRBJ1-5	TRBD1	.	CASGLAKGGSSALHSNQPQHF	TGTGCTAGTGGTTTGGCCAAAGGGGGCAGTTCAGCCCTTCATAGCAATCAGCCCCAGCATTTT
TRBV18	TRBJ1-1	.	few	CASSLRSSGQQNTEAFF	TGTGCCAGCTCCCTACGCTCTTCGGGACAACAAAACACTGAAGCTTTCTTT
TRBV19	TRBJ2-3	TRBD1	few	CASRGTGTDTQYF	TGTGCCAGTAGGGGGACAGGCACAGATACGCAGTATTTT
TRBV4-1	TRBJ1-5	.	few	CASSEGGNQPQHF	TGCGCCAGCAGTGAGGGAGGGAATCAGCCCCAGCATTTT
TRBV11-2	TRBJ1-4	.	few	CASSLSGGGANEKLFF	TGTGCCAGCAGCTTATCCGGCGGGGGAGCTAATGAAAAACTGTTTTTT
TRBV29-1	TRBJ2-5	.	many	CSVEGDIQETQYF	TGCAGCGTTGAAGGGGACATCCAAGAGACCCAGTACTTC
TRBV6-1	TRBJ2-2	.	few	CASRAQFSGELFF	TGTGCCAGCAGGGCCCAATTTTCCGGGGAGCTGTTTTTT
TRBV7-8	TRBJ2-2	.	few	CASSRDDSSANTGELFF	TGTGCCAGCAGCCGAGATGACAGTTCGGCTAACACCGGGGAGCTGTTTTTT
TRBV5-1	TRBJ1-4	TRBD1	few	CASSTRDRGQEKLFF	TGCGCCAGCAGCACGCGGGACAGGGGGCAGGAAAAACTGTTTTTT
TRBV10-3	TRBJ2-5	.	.	CATNTWEAPQETQYF	TGTGCCACCAACACGTGGGAGGCCCCTCAAGAGACCCAGTACTTC
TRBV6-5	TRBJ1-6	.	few	CASKLQDFPHSPLHF	TGTGCCAGCAAGCTTCAGGATTTCCCTCATTCACCCCTCCACTTT
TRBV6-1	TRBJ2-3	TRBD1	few	CASAQDRVSTDTQYF	TGTGCCAGCGCCCAGGACAGGGTTAGCACAGATACGCAGTATTTT
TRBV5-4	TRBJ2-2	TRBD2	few	CASSLWTGGTGELFF	TGTGCCAGCAGCTTGTGGACGGGGGGCACCGGGGAGCTGTTTTTT
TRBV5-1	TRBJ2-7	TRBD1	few	CASSLNRGYEQYF	TGCGCCAGCAGCTTGAACAGGGGGTACGAGCAGTACTTC
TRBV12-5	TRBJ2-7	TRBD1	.	CASGPEGQIYEQYF	TGTGCTAGTGGTCCCGAGGGACAGATCTACGAGCAGTACTTC
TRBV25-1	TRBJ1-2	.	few	CASSEWGDYGYTF	TGTGCCAGCAGTGAATGGGGGGATTATGGCTACACCTTC
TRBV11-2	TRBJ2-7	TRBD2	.	CASSLGASGRPYEQYF	TGTGCCAGCTCTCTAGGGGCTAGCGGGAGGCCCTACGAGCAGTACTTC
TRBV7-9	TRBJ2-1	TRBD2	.	CASSLEGLAGDYNEQFF	TGTGCCAGCAGCTTAGAGGGACTAGCGGGGGACTACAATGAGCAGTTCTTC
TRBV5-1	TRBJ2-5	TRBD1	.	CASYRTGLQETQYF	TGCGCCAGCTACCGGACAGGACTCCAAGAGACCCAGTACTTC
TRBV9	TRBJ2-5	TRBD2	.	CASSVDGTSGLLETQYF	TGTGCCAGCAGCGTAGACGGGACTAGTGGTCTCCTAGAGACCCAGTACTTC
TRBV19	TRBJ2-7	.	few	CASSFDGTASSYEQYF	TGTGCCAGTAGTTTCGACGGGACTGCGTCGTCCTACGAGCAGTACTTC
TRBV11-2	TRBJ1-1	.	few	CASSLMQLNTEAFF	TGTGCCAGCAGCTTAATGCAGTTGAACACTGAAGCTTTCTTT
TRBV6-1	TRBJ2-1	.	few	CASSWTMQFF	TGTGCCAGCAGTTGGACAATGCAGTTCTTC
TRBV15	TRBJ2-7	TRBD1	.	CATSRDLMDRGYEQYF	TGTGCCACCAGCAGAGATTTGATGGACAGGGGCTACGAGCAGTACTTC
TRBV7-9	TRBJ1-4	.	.	CASSTSGQTSREKLFF	TGTGCCAGCAGCACCTCGGGACAAACGTCGAGAGAAAAACTGTTTTTT
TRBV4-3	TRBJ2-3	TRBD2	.	CASSQAASGGSTDTQYF	TGCGCCAGCAGCCAAGCGGCTAGCGGGGGGAGCACAGATACGCAGTATTTT
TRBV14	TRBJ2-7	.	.	CASSRVTAYEQYF	TGTGCCAGCAGCCGCGTAACCGCCTACGAGCAGTACTTC
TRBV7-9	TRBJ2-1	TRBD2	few	CASNSLGGTFSGGEQFF	TGTGCCAGCAACTCGTTGGGGGGGACCTTCAGTGGGGGTGAGCAGTTCTTC